The 25 T cell receptor beta chains reported below all come from one sample, sequenced in a study of blood T cell repertoires in COVID-19. Sequencing was performed with immunoSEQ multiplex PCR; in TCRdb, only in-frame clones are kept and a portion is missing. The table records about 250,000 clones, 70% to 90% of them present only once. Source material: peripheral blood. These TCRs come from a man aged 18-30 years with active or convalescent COVID-19.

This chain uses TRBV18 with TRBJ2-1; TRBD1 is a possible D gene (6 bases). The CDR3 covers 16 residues. Germline lookup yields CDR1 KGHSH and CDR2 LQKENI. V was pared by 5 bases and J by 0 bases, with 14 bases between. The CDR3, as DNA: TGTGCCAGCTCATCAAACAGGGCCAGCTCCTACAATGAGCAGTTCTTC. Translated: CASSSNRASSYNEQFF.

The genes are TRBV1 and TRBJ2-3; the table gives TRBD1 as D, unverified against the DNA. TRBV1 is given as a pseudogene. The CDR3 has 16 amino acids. The CDR3, as DNA: TGCACCAGCAGCCAAGATGGAGGGGGCCTCACAGATACGCAGTATTTT. The encoded protein is CTSSQDGGGLTDTQYF.

V usage is TRBV3-1 (or the pseudogene TRBV3-2) and J usage is TRBJ1-6; perhaps TRBD1 as D (6 bases). The V end was cut by 4 bases, the J end by 10 bases, with 14 bases between. There are 14 residues in the CDR3. Per germline, CDR1 LGHDT and CDR2 YNNKEL (reference sequence). The CDR3 sequence is CASSRGGKGSPLHF. CDR3 bases: TGTGCCAGCAGCCGAGGGGGTAAGGGATCACCCCTCCACTTT.

The rearrangement uses TRBV5-6 and TRBJ2-1, with 12 bases aligning to TRBD2. V shed 6 bases, J shed 4 bases, and the junction held 2 bases outside the gene matches. CDR1 and CDR2 (germline): SGHDT, YYEEEE. The length of the CDR3 is 14 residues. For the CDR3, the DNA is TGTGCCAGCACCCTAGCGGGAGGGTACAATGAGCAGTTCTTC. Its translation is CASTLAGGYNEQFF.

The V call is TRBV12-5, the J call TRBJ1-2; D gene uncertain. The germline V gene encodes CDR1 LGHNT and CDR2 FRNRAP. Trimming pared 3 bases from V and 0 bases from J, leaving 8 bases between. This CDR3 is built from 14 residues. The CDR3 DNA sequence: TGTGCTAGTGGTTTTACCGGGGCTAACTATGGCTACACCTTC. Its translation: CASGFTGANYGYTF.

The chain couples TRBV7-9 to TRBJ2-1; possible D gene TRBD2, 5 bases. The V gene lost 8 bases and the J gene lost 7 bases, with 15 bases spanning the gap. Germline V gene sequence: CDR1 SEHNR, CDR2 FQNEAQ (reference sequence). CDR3 length equals 13 residues. The DNA of the CDR3 is TGTGCCAGCGGGAAATCAGCGGAAAATGAGCAGTTCTTC. It translates to CASGKSAENEQFF.

This clone came up a few times. This sequence joins TRBV14 and TRBJ2-7; 8 bases align to TRBD1. CDR1 and CDR2 from the germline V gene are SGHDN and FVKESK. The J segment lost 6 bases and the V segment lost 0 bases, leaving 4 bases of the junction unmatched. This CDR3 contains 14 residues. CDR3: CASSQDRTGSEQYF. The CDR3 DNA sequence: TGTGCCAGCAGCCAAGACAGGACAGGGAGCGAGCAGTACTTC.

V gene TRBV28 combines with J gene TRBJ2-6; possibly TRBD1 for D (5 bases). Germline V gene sequence: CDR1 MDHEN, CDR2 SYDVKM. CDR3 length: 19 residues. Between the trimmed V and J ends, which lost 5 bases and 0 bases, there was a span of 20 bases. For the CDR3, the DNA is TGTGCCAGCAGTCCCAGGGTGGGTGTTCCCCACTCTGGGGCCAACGTCCTGACTTTC. Its translation: CASSPRVGVPHSGANVLTF.

This chain uses TRBV10-3 with TRBJ1-5; D gene uncertain. Deletions cut 0 bases from V and 2 bases from J, with 8 bases between. The CDR3 has 15 residues. Germline CDR1 reads ENHRY; CDR2 reads SYGVKD. Written as DNA, the CDR3 is TGTGCCATCAGTGAGTCTCGAGAGGGCAATCAGCCCCAGCATTTT. This translates into CAISESREGNQPQHF.

This clone is a singleton in its sample. V gene TRBV15 combines with J gene TRBJ1-4; D may be TRBD1 (5 bases). This CDR3 comprises 15 residues. V was trimmed by 7 bases and J by 3 bases, leaving 15 bases between them. Germline V gene data show CDR1 as LNHNV and CDR2 as YYDKDF (reference sequence). CDR3 sequence (DNA): TGTGCCACCACGGCAGGGCTAGGGGCTAATGAAAAACTGTTTTTT. It specifies CATTAGLGANEKLFF.

This chain links TRBV19 with TRBJ1-5; 10 nucleotides agree with TRBD1. Trimming removed 3 bases from V and 7 bases from J; junction bases left unmatched: 9. This CDR3 is built from 16 residues. Per germline, CDR1 LNHDA and CDR2 SQIVND (reference sequence). The CDR3 coding sequence is TGTGCCAGTAGTATCCCCGACAGGGGGCTGAAGCAGCCCCAGCATTTT. It codes for CASSIPDRGLKQPQHF. Looking up the rest from reference TRBV19 and TRBJ1-5 gives the full variable domain: DGGITQSPKYLFRKEGQNVTLSCEQNLNHDAMYWYRQDPGQGLRLIYYSQIVNDFQKGDIAEGYSVSREKKESFPLTVTSAQKNPTAFYLCASSIPDRGLKQPQHFGDGTRLSIL.

The count of this clone is one. The chain uses TRBV5-1 and TRBJ1-4; TRBD1 aligns across 8 bases. Germline assignment: CDR1 SGHRS and CDR2 YFSETQ. V trimming: 1 base; J trimming: 8 bases; junction bases outside the gene matches: 4. The CDR3 runs 14 residues. CDR3 DNA: TGCGCCAGCAGCTTGAAGGCAGGGGGCGAAAAACTGTTTTTT. Translating it yields CASSLKAGGEKLFF.

The chain combines TRBV6-2 or TRBV6-3 with TRBJ2-3, with a weak D call TRBD1 (5 bases). Germline lookup yields CDR1 MNHEY and CDR2 SVGEGT. V was trimmed by 4 bases and J by 1 base, leaving 18 bases between them. The CDR3 is 17 residues long. CDR3 DNA: TGTGCCAGCAGTTGGTACTCCGTGGGGCTGGGCACAGATACGCAGTATTTT. Amino acids: CASSWYSVGLGTDTQYF.

This chain joins TRBV19 and TRBJ1-1, with D possibly being TRBD1 (5 bases). CDR3 size: 15 residues. From germline, CDR1 is LNHDA and CDR2 SQIVND (reference sequence). With 11 bases removed from V and 0 bases from J, the gap between germline ends came to 19 bases. The CDR3 loop reads CASRVGDRLNTEAFF. Written as DNA, the CDR3 is TGTGCCTCCAGGGTAGGGGATAGATTGAACACTGAAGCTTTCTTT. The whole variable domain, filled in from reference TRBV19 and TRBJ1-1, reads DGGITQSPKYLFRKEGQNVTLSCEQNLNHDAMYWYRQDPGQGLRLIYYSQIVNDFQKGDIAEGYSVSREKKESFPLTVTSAQKNPTAFYLCASRVGDRLNTEAFFGQGTRLTVV.

This clone was counted a few times. V gene TRBV12-3 or TRBV12-4 combines with J gene TRBJ1-5; no clear D. The CDR3 runs to 13 residues. The V end lost 6 bases, the J end lost 0 bases, and 6 bases lay between the germline ends. In nucleotides, the CDR3 is TGTGCCAGCAGCAAAAATAGCAATCAGCCCCAGCATTTT. This translates into CASSKNSNQPQHF.

The rearrangement joins TRBV7-2 to TRBJ2-2; D ambiguous. V dropped 4 bases and J dropped 6 bases, with 12 bases sitting between them. Germline V CDR1 and CDR2: SGHTA, FQGNSA. The length of the CDR3 is 14 residues. The CDR3 region is CASSSIVVAGELFF. The CDR3 DNA reads TGTGCCAGCAGCTCCATTGTCGTAGCCGGGGAGCTGTTTTTT.

A single count supports this clone. The chain is built from TRBV14 and TRBJ2-2; D perhaps matches TRBD1 (6 bases). V lost 4 bases, J lost 0 bases, and 24 bases lay in between. The CDR3 covers 20 residues. Germline lookup yields CDR1 SGHDN and CDR2 FVKESK. The CDR3 DNA is TGTGCCAGCAGCCGTCGGGTCCCTAATACAGGGATCGCGAACACCGGGGAGCTGTTTTTT. Its protein is CASSRRVPNTGIANTGELFF.

This rearrangement joins TRBV6-5 to TRBJ1-2; no reliable D call. The germline V gene has CDR1 MNHEY and CDR2 SVGAGI. Trimming pared 4 bases from V and 0 bases from J, leaving 15 bases between. The CDR3 sequence is 16 residues long. The chain's CDR3 is CASSFLESQANYGYTF. The CDR3 nucleotides read TGTGCCAGCAGTTTTTTGGAGTCACAAGCTAACTATGGCTACACCTTC.

This rearrangement joins TRBV6-2 or TRBV6-3 to TRBJ2-1; D gene uncertain. Trimming removed 0 bases from V and 4 bases from J, with 10 bases in between. Germline V gene data show CDR1 as MNHEY and CDR2 as SVGEGT. This CDR3 is built from 15 residues. CDR3 sequence reads: CASSYSATLYNEQFF. CDR3 sequence (DNA): TGTGCCAGCAGTTACTCAGCGACCCTTTACAATGAGCAGTTCTTC.

The chain recombines TRBV3-1 (or the pseudogene TRBV3-2) with TRBJ2-1; a possible D gene is TRBD2 (5 bases). CDR3 length equals 17 residues. Germline V gives CDR1 LGHDT, CDR2 YNNKEL (reference sequence). V gave up 4 bases and J gave up 1 base, with 17 bases separating them. The CDR3 region is CASSPPFWLASYNEQFF. The DNA of the CDR3 is TGTGCCAGCAGCCCCCCGTTCTGGCTAGCATCCTACAATGAGCAGTTCTTC.

The genes are TRBV28 and TRBJ2-3, with D possibly being TRBD1 (6 bases). This CDR3 is built from 18 residues. Germline V CDR1 and CDR2: MDHEN, SYDVKM. V gave up 6 bases and J gave up 0 bases, with 22 bases separating them. The CDR3 DNA reads TGTGCCAGCAGGCGACCCTTGTTTGGGGGCTCTAGCACAGATACGCAGTATTTT. It yields the protein CASRRPLFGGSSTDTQYF.

V usage is TRBV20-1 and J usage is TRBJ2-7; 14 bases match TRBD2. The CDR3 has 16 amino acids. Trimming took 3 bases from V and 6 from J; bases not matched to a gene: 10. Germline lookup yields CDR1 DFQATT and CDR2 SNEGSKA (reference sequence). CDR3 sequence (DNA): TGCAGTGCTAGTAGACTAGCGGGGGGGACCTTTGGCGAGCAGTACTTC. It codes for CSASRLAGGTFGEQYF.

The rearrangement uses TRBV7-2 and TRBJ2-2; the D gene is possibly TRBD2 (6 bases). Per the germline V gene, CDR1 is SGHTA and CDR2 is FQGNSA. This CDR3 has 17 residues. Trimming removed 8 bases at V and 4 bases at J, with 23 bases between. The CDR3 spells CASRSLGQRAATGELFF. The DNA of the CDR3 is TGTGCCAGCCGGTCGCTGGGCCAGCGGGCTGCCACCGGGGAGCTGTTTTTT.

V usage is TRBV6-2 or TRBV6-3 and J usage is TRBJ1-5; D unresolved. This CDR3 region has 13 residues. Germline CDR1 reads MNHEY; CDR2 reads SVGEGT. V was shortened by 5 bases and J by 3 bases, with 8 bases between the two germline ends. CDR3 nucleotides: TGTGCCAGCAGTCATGAAGCCAATCAGCCCCAGCATTTT. The encoded protein is CASSHEANQPQHF.

The rearrangement joins TRBV7-9 to TRBJ2-3; no reliable D call. The CDR3 consists of 12 residues. The V gene's germline CDR1 is SEHNR and CDR2 FQNEAQ (reference sequence). V lost 5 bases to trimming and J lost 0 bases, with 3 bases between them. CDR3 bases: TGTGCCAGCAGCCTCAGCACAGATACGCAGTATTTT. Its protein is CASSLSTDTQYF.